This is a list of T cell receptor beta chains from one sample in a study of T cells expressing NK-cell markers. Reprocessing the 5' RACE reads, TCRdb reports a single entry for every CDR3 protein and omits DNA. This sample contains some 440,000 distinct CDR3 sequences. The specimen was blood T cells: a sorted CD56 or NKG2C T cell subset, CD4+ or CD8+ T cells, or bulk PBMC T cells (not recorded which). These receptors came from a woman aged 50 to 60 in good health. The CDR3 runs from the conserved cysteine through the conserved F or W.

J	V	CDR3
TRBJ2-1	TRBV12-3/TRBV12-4	CASSSSGFTEQFF
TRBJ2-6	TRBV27	CASSPRVSGANVLTF
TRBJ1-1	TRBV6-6	CASSYSIPSLNTEAFF
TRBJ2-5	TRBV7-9	CASSRASPQETQYF
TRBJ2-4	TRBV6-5	CASSYVGTKNIQYF
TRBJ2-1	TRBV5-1	CARTGLSYNEQFF
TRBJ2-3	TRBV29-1	CSLIYGLGTQYF
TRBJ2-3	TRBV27	CASSFSGIRQYF
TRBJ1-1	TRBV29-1	CSVIGKGPRTEAFF
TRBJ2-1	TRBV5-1	CASSSGTSGSRHEQFF
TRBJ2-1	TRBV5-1	CASSLGDRPGENEQFF
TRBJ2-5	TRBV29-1	CSVEVAGGPQYF
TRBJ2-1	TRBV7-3	CATSGGGLDNEQFF
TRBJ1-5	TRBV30	CAWSGWGSQPQHF
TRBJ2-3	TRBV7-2	CASSFQLTDTQYF
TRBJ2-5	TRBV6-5	CASSYSVAGGIETQYF
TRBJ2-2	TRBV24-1	CATRAGDQTGELFF
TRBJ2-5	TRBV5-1	CASRPAGAVQETQYF
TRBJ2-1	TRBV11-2	CASRRAGSSSYNEQFF
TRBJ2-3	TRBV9	CASSPRGAGVTDTQYF
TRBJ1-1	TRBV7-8	CASRRRVWEPEAFF
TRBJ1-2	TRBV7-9	CASSLDAFGYTF
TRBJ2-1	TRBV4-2	CASSQGLEEAYNEQFF
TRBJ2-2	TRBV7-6	CASSPFGGNTGELFF
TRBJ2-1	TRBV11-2	CASSLVAGAGYNEQFF
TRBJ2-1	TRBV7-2	CASSLVLAGAGEQFF
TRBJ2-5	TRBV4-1	CASSRIGLGETQYF
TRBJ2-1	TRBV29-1	CSVLITSVSYNEQFF
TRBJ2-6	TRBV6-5	CASSYSPGQGSGANVLTF